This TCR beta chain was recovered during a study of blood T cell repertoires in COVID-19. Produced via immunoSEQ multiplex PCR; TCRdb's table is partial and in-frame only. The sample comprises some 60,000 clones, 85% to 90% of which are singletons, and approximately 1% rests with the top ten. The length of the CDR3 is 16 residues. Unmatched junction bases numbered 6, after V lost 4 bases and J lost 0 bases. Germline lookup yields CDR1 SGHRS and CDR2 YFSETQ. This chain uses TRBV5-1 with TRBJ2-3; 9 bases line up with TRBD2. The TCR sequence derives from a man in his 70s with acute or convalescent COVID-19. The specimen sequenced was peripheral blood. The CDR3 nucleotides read TGCGCCAGCAGCGCTAGCGGGGCCTCTAGCACAGATACGCAGTATTTT. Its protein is CASSASGASSTDTQYF.